A selection of T cell receptor beta chains follows, all from one sample in a study of T cells in localized non-small cell lung cancer. Assay used: immunoSEQ multiplex PCR; TCRdb lists only in-frame clones, some missing. Seen here are several thousand clones, 22% observed once, and the top ten hold 6.5%. The sequenced sample was lung tumor tissue, obtained before any cancer treatment. The receptors derive from a man aged 18-55 years with stage II lung adenocarcinoma. Each CDR3 is given with its conserved first and last residue. A D gene is named only where the DNA matches it firmly. Size is stated for part of the rows, as once, few or many counts, or as a class when the clone is expanded.

>TRBD1|few|TRBJ1-2|TRBV6-8
CASSTGAGGYTF
TGTGCCAGCAGTACAGGGGCAGGAGGCTACACCTTC
>TRBD1|large|TRBJ2-2|TRBV15
CATSRDRDSNTGELFF
TGTGCCACCAGCAGGGACCGGGACAGCAACACCGGGGAGCTGTTTTTT
>TRBD2|.|TRBJ2-5|TRBV30
CAWSVLAGGGETQYF
TGTGCCTGGAGTGTACTGGCGGGGGGAGGGGAGACCCAGTACTTC
>TRBD1|.|TRBJ2-1|TRBV29-1
CSVADREGHNEQFF
TGCAGCGTTGCCGACAGGGAAGGGCACAATGAGCAGTTCTTC
>.|.|TRBJ2-7|TRBV6-8
CASRTNLGRGDSYEQYF
TGTGCCAGCAGGACCAACCTGGGCAGGGGGGACTCCTACGAGCAGTACTTC
>TRBD1|.|TRBJ1-6|TRBV25-1
CASSEKGGTLHF
TGTGCCAGCAGTGAGAAAGGGGGCACCCTCCACTTT
>.|few|TRBJ2-7|TRBV7-5
CASSLDGWRGEQYF
TGTGCCAGCAGCTTAGACGGTTGGCGCGGGGAGCAGTACTTC
>.|few|TRBJ1-2|TRBV6-8
CASRAGPLVGYTF
TGTGCCAGCAGAGCGGGACCGTTAGTCGGCTACACCTTC
>.|.|TRBJ2-5|TRBV18
CASSLVQEETQYF
TGTGCCAGCTCCCTGGTTCAGGAAGAGACCCAGTACTTC
>.|once|TRBJ2-5|TRBV25-1
CASSFHREQETQYF
TGTGCCAGCAGTTTCCATCGGGAGCAAGAGACCCAGTACTTC
>TRBD2|.|TRBJ2-1|TRBV18
CASSPTSGGANEQFF
TGTGCCAGCTCACCAACTAGCGGGGGGGCCAATGAGCAGTTCTTC
>.|few|TRBJ2-7|TRBV6-8
CASSYSTWGSYEQYF
TGTGCCAGCAGTTACTCGACATGGGGGTCCTACGAGCAGTACTTC
>TRBD2|large|TRBJ2-7|TRBV19
CASSISSSGHYEQYF
TGTGCCAGTAGTATATCGTCTAGCGGGCACTACGAGCAGTACTTC
>.|.|TRBJ2-3|TRBV30
CAWSSGNTQYF
TGTGCCTGGAGTAGTGGGAATACGCAGTATTTT
>.|.|TRBJ1-5|TRBV19
CATAGTVGSYSNQPQHF
TGTGCCACGGCTGGAACAGTGGGAAGCTATAGCAATCAGCCCCAGCATTTT
>.|.|TRBJ1-2|TRBV18
CASSPTTENYGYTF
TGTGCCAGCTCACCAACGACTGAGAACTATGGCTACACCTTC
>.|few|TRBJ1-1|TRBV7-4
CASSRGANTEAFF
TGTGCCAGCAGCCGGGGGGCAAACACTGAAGCTTTCTTT